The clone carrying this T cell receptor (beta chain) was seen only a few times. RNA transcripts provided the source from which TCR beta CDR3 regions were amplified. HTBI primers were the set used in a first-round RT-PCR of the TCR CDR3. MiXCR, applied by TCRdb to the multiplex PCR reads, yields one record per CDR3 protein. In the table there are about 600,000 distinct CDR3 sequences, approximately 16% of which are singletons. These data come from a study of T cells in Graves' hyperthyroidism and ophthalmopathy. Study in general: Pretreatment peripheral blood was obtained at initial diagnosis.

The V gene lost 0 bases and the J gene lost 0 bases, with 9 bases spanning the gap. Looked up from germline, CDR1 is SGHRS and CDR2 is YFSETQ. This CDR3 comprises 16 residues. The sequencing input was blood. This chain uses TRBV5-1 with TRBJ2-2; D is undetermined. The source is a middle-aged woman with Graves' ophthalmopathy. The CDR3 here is CASSLALGSNTGELFF. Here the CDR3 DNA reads TGCGCCAGCAGCTTGGCCTTAGGGTCGAACACCGGGGAGCTGTTTTTT.